A selection of T cell receptor beta chains follows, all from one sample in a study of blood T cell repertoires in COVID-19. Profiled with immunoSEQ multiplex PCR; TCRdb holds only in-frame clones, not every one. The repertoire holds under 350,000 clones, with 75% to 90% as singletons. Sequenced sample: peripheral blood. The receptor set was obtained from a man aged 40-49 years with acute or convalescent COVID-19. CDR3s include the opening cysteine and the closing phenylalanine or tryptophan.

len: 11
v_gene: TRBV20-1
j_gene: TRBJ2-7
CDR3aa: CSVLNGGEQYF

len: 14
v_gene: TRBV9
j_gene: TRBJ1-4
CDR3aa: CASSGTAYFGKLFF

len: 13
v_gene: TRBV5-8
j_gene: TRBJ2-5
CDR3aa: CASTLQVQETQYF

len: 14
v_gene: TRBV6-5
j_gene: TRBJ2-7
CDR3aa: CASSLSRGSYEQYF

len: 13
v_gene: TRBV11-3
j_gene: TRBJ2-7
CDR3aa: CASSPGGSYEQYF

len: 14
v_gene: TRBV6-6
j_gene: TRBJ1-4
CDR3aa: CASSKLTDHEKLFF

len: 15
v_gene: TRBV7-8
j_gene: TRBJ2-1
CDR3aa: CASSPGPSLYNEQFF

len: 15
v_gene: TRBV13
j_gene: TRBJ2-7
CDR3aa: CASSLGEGRPNEQYF

len: 16
v_gene: TRBV5-5
j_gene: TRBJ1-6
CDR3aa: CASSLGAGGKQSPLHF

len: 13
v_gene: TRBV19
j_gene: TRBJ1-1
CDR3aa: CASSPRVNTEAFF

len: 18
v_gene: TRBV12-5
j_gene: TRBJ1-5
CDR3aa: CASGIYRGLGNGNQPQHF

len: 16
v_gene: TRBV4-2
j_gene: TRBJ1-2
CDR3aa: CASSRSTSGTADGYTF

len: 14
v_gene: TRBV10-3
j_gene: TRBJ2-7
CDR3aa: CAISGTGVGYEQYF

len: 13
v_gene: TRBV5-6
j_gene: TRBJ2-6
CDR3aa: CASSFGQVIVLTF

len: 13
v_gene: TRBV18
j_gene: TRBJ2-3
CDR3aa: CASRTSEADTQYF

len: 16
v_gene: TRBV5-1
j_gene: TRBJ2-1
CDR3aa: CASSLPLAGAYNEQFF

len: 17
v_gene: TRBV12-5
j_gene: TRBJ1-6
CDR3aa: CASGLVGGVGMISPLHF

len: 15
v_gene: TRBV6-1
j_gene: TRBJ1-2
CDR3aa: CASREGTGEIYGYTF

len: 18
v_gene: TRBV3-1/TRBV3-2
j_gene: TRBJ2-2
CDR3aa: CASSQDPSGGALYGELFF

len: 15
v_gene: TRBV6-5
j_gene: TRBJ2-2
CDR3aa: CASSIIYLNTGELFF

len: 18
v_gene: TRBV5-4
j_gene: TRBJ2-1
CDR3aa: CASSSGPGGGGPYNEQFF

len: 15
v_gene: TRBV10-3
j_gene: TRBJ1-1
CDR3aa: CAISTRTGANTEAFF

len: 16
v_gene: TRBV14
j_gene: TRBJ2-2
CDR3aa: CASSQDRGRGTGELFF

len: 14
v_gene: TRBV3-1/TRBV3-2
j_gene: TRBJ2-7
CDR3aa: CASSHSGRTDEQYF

len: 13
v_gene: TRBV6-5
j_gene: TRBJ1-1
CDR3aa: CASSYQRATEAFF

len: 14
v_gene: TRBV19
j_gene: TRBJ2-7
CDR3aa: CASSPGTASYEQYF

len: 13
v_gene: TRBV9
j_gene: TRBJ1-1
CDR3aa: CASSAGWETEAFF

len: 13
v_gene: TRBV6-5
j_gene: TRBJ1-5
CDR3aa: CASSYAEGQPQHF

len: 15
v_gene: TRBV5-4
j_gene: TRBJ2-5
CDR3aa: CASSFFGGRRETQYF

len: 14
v_gene: TRBV7-7
j_gene: TRBJ1-6
CDR3aa: CASSLGPYNSPLHF

len: 14
v_gene: TRBV4-1
j_gene: TRBJ2-7
CDR3aa: CASSHPGQRPEQYF